This TCR beta chain emerged from a study of blood T cell repertoires in COVID-19. Trimming took 3 bases from V and 4 from J; bases not matched to a gene: 11. This CDR3 is built from 17 residues. Germline V gene data show CDR1 as PRHDT and CDR2 as FYEKMQ (reference sequence). Sequencing was performed with immunoSEQ multiplex PCR; in TCRdb, only in-frame clones are kept and a portion is missing. The sample has over 100,000 clones, 87% seen once. J is TRBJ2-5 and V is TRBV13; 10 bases align to TRBD2. The TCR was taken from a woman in her forties or fifties with COVID-19, enrolled during active disease. The sequenced sample consisted of peripheral blood. DNA for the CDR3: TGTGCCAGCAGCTTTTCACTAGCGGGGAGAGGAAGAGAGACCCAGTACTTC. The encoded protein is CASSFSLAGRGRETQYF.